The source of this T cell receptor (beta chain) is a study of blood T cell repertoires in COVID-19. In the study overall: Samples came from the United States, Italy and Spain, spanning acute and convalescent COVID-19.

In the source study's methods: Nucleated cell counts were estimated from reference gene primer amplification. Repertoires were generated with immunoSEQ multiplex PCR, while TCRdb's copy carries only in-frame clones and drops some. V and J calls and clone size follow that table, whereas D and trimming were derived from the DNA. The profile shows about 180,000 clones, around 89% of them singletons. Germline CDR1 reads SGHDT; CDR2 reads YYEEEE. Trimming shortened V by 2 bases and J by 6 bases, and 9 bases separated the two germline ends. This CDR3 is 13 amino acids long. The clonotype originates from a woman in her 30s with acute or convalescent COVID-19. This sequence joins TRBV5-6 and TRBJ2-1; D not resolved. The sequencing sample was made of peripheral blood. CDR3 region: CASSLRSGNEQFF. In DNA form, the CDR3 reads TGTGCCAGCAGCTTACGATCGGGCAATGAGCAGTTCTTC.